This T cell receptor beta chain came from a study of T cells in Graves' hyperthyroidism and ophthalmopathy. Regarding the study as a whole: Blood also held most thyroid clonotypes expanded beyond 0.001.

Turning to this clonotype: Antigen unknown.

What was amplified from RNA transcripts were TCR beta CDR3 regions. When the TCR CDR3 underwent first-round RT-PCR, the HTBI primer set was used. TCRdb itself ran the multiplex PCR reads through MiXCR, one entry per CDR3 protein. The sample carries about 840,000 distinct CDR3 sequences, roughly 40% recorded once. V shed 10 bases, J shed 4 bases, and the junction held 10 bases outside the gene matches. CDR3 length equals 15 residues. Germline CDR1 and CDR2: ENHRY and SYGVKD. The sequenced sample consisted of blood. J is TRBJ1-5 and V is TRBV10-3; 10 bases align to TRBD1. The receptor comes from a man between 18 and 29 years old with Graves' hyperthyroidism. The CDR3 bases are TGTGCCAGCGGCAGGGACAGGGGTTTAAATCAGCCCCAGCATTTT. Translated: CASGRDRGLNQPQHF.